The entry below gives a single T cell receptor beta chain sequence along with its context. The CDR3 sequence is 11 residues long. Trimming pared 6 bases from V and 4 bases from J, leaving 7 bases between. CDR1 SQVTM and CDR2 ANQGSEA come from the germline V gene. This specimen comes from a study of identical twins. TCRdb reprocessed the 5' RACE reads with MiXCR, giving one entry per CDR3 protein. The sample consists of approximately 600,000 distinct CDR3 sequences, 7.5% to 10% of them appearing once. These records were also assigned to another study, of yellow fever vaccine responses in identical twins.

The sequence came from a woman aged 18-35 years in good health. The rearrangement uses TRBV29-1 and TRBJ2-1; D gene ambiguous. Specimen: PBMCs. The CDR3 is CSVRQYNEQFF. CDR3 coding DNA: TGCAGCGTACGTCAGTACAATGAGCAGTTCTTC.